These 17 T cell receptor beta chains came from one sample sequenced in a study of T cell responses to AZD1222 COVID-19 vaccine. Generated by immunoSEQ multiplex PCR, the TCRdb table keeps only in-frame clones and is missing some. The sample lists 70,000 to 95,000 clones, roughly 90% occurring once. This material consisted of peripheral blood, taken 28 days after the second AZD1222 dose. These receptors were collected from an adult who received the AZD1222 COVID-19 vaccine.

This chain connects TRBV6-1 to TRBJ1-4, with TRBD1 as a possible D gene (6 bases). CDR1 is MNHNS and CDR2 is SASEGT in the germline V gene. This CDR3 contains 15 residues. The V and J ends lost 1 base and 10 bases respectively, with 16 bases between them. The CDR3 DNA sequence: TGTGCCAGCAGTGAAGAAGTGGTACAGGGAGGAAAACTGTTTTTT. Its translation is CASSEEVVQGGKLFF.

V is TRBV28 and J is TRBJ1-5; 7 nucleotides agree with TRBD1. V trimming: 5 bases; J trimming: 6 bases; junction bases outside the gene matches: 10. Germline V gene sequence: CDR1 MDHEN, CDR2 SYDVKM. The CDR3 is made up of 15 amino acids. The CDR3 protein is CASSPRDSSVQPQHF. Here the CDR3 DNA reads TGTGCCAGCAGTCCTCGGGACAGCTCCGTTCAGCCCCAGCATTTT. Supplemented by reference TRBV28 and TRBJ1-5, the full variable domain reads DVKVTQSSRYLVKRTGEKVFLECVQDMDHENMFWYRQDPGLGLRLIYFSYDVKMKEKGDIPEGYSVSREKKERFSLILESASTNQTSMYLCASSPRDSSVQPQHFGDGTRLSIL.

This clone was seen once. The chain carries TRBV4-1 and TRBJ1-3, with D possibly being TRBD1 (5 bases). The length of the CDR3 is 14 residues. The V gene's germline CDR1 is MGHRA and CDR2 YSYEKL. V lost 5 bases and J 5 bases, leaving 13 bases between the germline ends. CDR3 sequence reads: CASSWGPRRNTIYF. The CDR3 nucleotides read TGCGCCAGCAGCTGGGGACCCCGAAGAAACACCATATATTTT.

The J gene is TRBJ1-4, the V gene TRBV27, with D uncertain. Germline CDR1 reads MNHEY; CDR2 reads SMNVEV (reference sequence). V gave up 2 bases and J gave up 0 bases, with 10 bases separating them. This CDR3 has 16 residues. CDR3 coding DNA: TGTGCCAGCAGTTTAGGGGTCGATCCAACTAATGAAAAACTGTTTTTT. Translation gives CASSLGVDPTNEKLFF.

The chain combines TRBV9 with TRBJ2-7, with D tentatively TRBD2 (5 bases). Per germline, CDR1 SGDLS and CDR2 YYNGEE. This CDR3 region has 14 residues. V shed 1 base and J shed 0 bases, with 8 bases lying between them. The CDR3 region is CASSVWGDSYEQYF. The CDR3 DNA follows: TGTGCCAGCAGCGTATGGGGAGACTCCTACGAGCAGTACTTC.

The chain has TRBV11-2 and TRBJ2-7; tentatively, D is TRBD1 (6 bases). Per the germline V gene, CDR1 is SGHAT and CDR2 is FQNNGV. The CDR3 consists of 14 residues. Trimming stripped 3 bases from V and 7 bases from J, with 16 bases between. CDR3 amino acids: CASSFRTELREQYF. DNA of the CDR3: TGTGCCAGCAGCTTCAGGACAGAACTACGGGAGCAGTACTTC.

The J gene is TRBJ2-3, the V gene TRBV5-1, with a possible D match to TRBD2 (6 bases). Trimming left V 5 bases short and J 4 bases short, with 11 bases between. Germline V gene data show CDR1 as SGHRS and CDR2 as YFSETQ. This CDR3 has 13 residues. CDR3 sequence reads: CASRRLVADTQYF. CDR3 bases: TGCGCCAGCAGGCGACTAGTAGCAGATACGCAGTATTTT.

The genes are TRBV5-1 and TRBJ1-4; the D gene is possibly TRBD1 (6 bases). CDR1 is SGHRS, CDR2 YFSETQ, per germline. The CDR3 has 18 residues. V was pared by 0 bases and J by 6 bases, with 21 bases between. The CDR3 nucleotides are TGCGCCAGCAGCTTGGCGCAATTGTGGCAGGGGCAAGATGAAAAACTGTTTTTT. Translated, it gives CASSLAQLWQGQDEKLFF. Drawing the rest from reference TRBV5-1 and TRBJ1-4, the complete variable domain is KAGVTQTPRYLIKTRGQQVTLSCSPISGHRSVSWYQQTPGQGLQFLFEYFSETQRNKGNFPGRFSGRQFSNSRSEMNVSTLELGDSALYLCASSLAQLWQGQDEKLFFGSGTQLSVL.

DNA of the CDR3: TGTGCCAGCAGCTCACCGAGTTCAGATACCTACGAGCAGTACTTC. It translates to CASSSPSSDTYEQYF. The chain links TRBV7-9 to TRBJ2-7, with no clear D. Germline V gene sequence: CDR1 SEHNR, CDR2 FQNEAQ (reference sequence). V gave up 4 bases and J gave up 2 bases, with 15 bases separating them. This CDR3 is 15 amino acids long.

The chain recombines TRBV5-6 with TRBJ1-2, with TRBD1 matching 7 bases. This CDR3 spans 14 amino acids. Germline V gives CDR1 SGHDT, CDR2 YYEEEE. V dropped 6 bases and J dropped 1; count of bases not matched to a gene: 6. CDR3 in amino acids: CASTPGGGNYGYTF. In DNA, the CDR3 is TGTGCCAGCACCCCAGGGGGAGGTAACTATGGCTACACCTTC. The entire variable domain, with the rest obtained from reference TRBV5-6 and TRBJ1-2, is as follows: DAGVTQSPTHLIKTRGQQVTLRCSPKSGHDTVSWYQQALGQGPQFIFQYYEEEERQRGNFPDRFSGHQFPNYSSELNVNALLLGDSALYLCASTPGGGNYGYTFGSGTRLTVV.

This clone was detected only once. This chain links TRBV6-5 with TRBJ1-2; D might be TRBD1 (6 bases). V was clipped by 6 bases and J by 4 bases, with 18 bases between them. This CDR3 contains 15 residues. Germline values: CDR1 MNHEY, CDR2 SVGAGI. In nucleotides, the CDR3 is TGTGCCAGCAGCCAAAAAGGGACATCGAGCTATGGCTACACCTTC. Translated, it gives CASSQKGTSSYGYTF.

The chain carries TRBV3-1 (or the pseudogene TRBV3-2) and TRBJ2-7; D uncertain. The ends were cut back, 1 base at V and 6 bases at J, with 4 bases in the middle. There are 11 residues in the CDR3. Germline V gene data show CDR1 as LGHDT and CDR2 as YNNKEL (reference sequence). CDR3 nucleotide sequence: TGTGCCAGCAGCCAAGCCCTCGAGCAGTACTTC. As protein: CASSQALEQYF.

CDR3 nucleotide sequence: TGTGCCAGCAGCCCCGATAGCTATGGCTACACCTTC. This codes for CASSPDSYGYTF. The chain employs TRBV16 and TRBJ1-2; D gene ambiguous. V lost 4 bases, J lost 4 bases, and 7 bases lay in between. This CDR3 comprises 12 residues. Germline V CDR1 and CDR2: KGHSY, FQNENV.

Points on this clone: Other DNA sequences in the same sample also yield this CDR3. V and J are TRBV19 and TRBJ1-6; D might be TRBD1 (6 bases). CDR1 LNHDA and CDR2 SQIVND come from the germline V gene (reference sequence). V was pared by 0 bases and J by 7 bases, with 7 bases between. CDR3 size: 14 residues. The CDR3, as DNA: TGTGCCAGTAGTATAGACAGGGGAAATTCACCCCTCCACTTT. It is translated as CASSIDRGNSPLHF.

The chain is built from TRBV6-5 and TRBJ1-6; TRBD1 agrees at 9 bases. The germline V gene encodes CDR1 MNHEY and CDR2 SVGAGI. The CDR3 extends over 13 amino acids. J was trimmed by 13 bases and V by 6 bases; bases with no gene match: 7. This CDR3 reads CASRRGTGIPLHF. The CDR3 bases are TGTGCCAGCAGGCGCGGGACAGGGATCCCCCTCCACTTT.

The chain is built from TRBV29-1 and TRBJ2-7; D tentatively reads TRBD1 or TRBD2 (5 bases each). The germline V gene has CDR1 SQVTM and CDR2 ANQGSEA. V lost 1 base and J 4 bases, leaving 11 bases between the germline ends. The CDR3 length is 13 residues. DNA of the CDR3: TGCAGCGTTGAAGGTGGCAGGGAGTACGAGCAGTACTTC. This sequence encodes CSVEGGREYEQYF.

The chain links TRBV6-4 to TRBJ2-3, with D maybe TRBD2 (6 bases). CDR3 length equals 13 residues. Germline V gene lookup returns CDR1 MRHNA and CDR2 SNTAGT. The V end was cut by 3 bases, the J end by 11 bases, with 15 bases between. DNA for the CDR3: TGTGCCAGCAGTGAACTCCCTAGCGTCCAGCAGTATTTT. This codes for CASSELPSVQQYF.